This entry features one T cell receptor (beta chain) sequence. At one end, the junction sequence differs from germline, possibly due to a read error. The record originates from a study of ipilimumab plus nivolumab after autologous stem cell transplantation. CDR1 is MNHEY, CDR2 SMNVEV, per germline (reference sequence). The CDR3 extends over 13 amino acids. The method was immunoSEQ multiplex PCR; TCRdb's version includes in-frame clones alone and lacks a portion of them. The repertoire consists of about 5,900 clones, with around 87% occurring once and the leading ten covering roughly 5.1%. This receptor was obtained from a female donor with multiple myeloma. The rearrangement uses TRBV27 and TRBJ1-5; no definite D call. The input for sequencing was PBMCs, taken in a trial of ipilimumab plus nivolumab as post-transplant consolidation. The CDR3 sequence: CASSPIGKQPQHF. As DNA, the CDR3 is TGTGCCAGCAGTCCGATAGGCAAGCAGCCCCAGCATTTT.